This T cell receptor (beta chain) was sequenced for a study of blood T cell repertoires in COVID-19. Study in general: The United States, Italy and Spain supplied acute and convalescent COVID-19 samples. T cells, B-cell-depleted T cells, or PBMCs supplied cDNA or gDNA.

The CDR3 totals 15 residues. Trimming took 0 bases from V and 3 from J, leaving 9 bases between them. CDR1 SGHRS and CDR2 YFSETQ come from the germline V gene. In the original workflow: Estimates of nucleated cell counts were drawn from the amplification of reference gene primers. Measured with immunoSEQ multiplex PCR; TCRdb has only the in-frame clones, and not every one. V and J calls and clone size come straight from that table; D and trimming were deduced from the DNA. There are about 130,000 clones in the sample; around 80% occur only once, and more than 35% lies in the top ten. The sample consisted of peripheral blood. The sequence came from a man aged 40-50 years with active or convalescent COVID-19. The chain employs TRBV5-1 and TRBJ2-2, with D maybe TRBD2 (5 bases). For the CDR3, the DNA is TGCGCCAGCAGCTTGGGGACGGAGGACACCGGGGAGCTGTTTTTT. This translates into CASSLGTEDTGELFF.